This T cell receptor (beta chain) was found in a study of shared clonotypes between healthy human individuals. Study as a whole: Three plates were used per donor for CD4 naive, three for CD4 memory, two for CD8 naive and one for CD8 memory. Study findings and constraints: Generation of non-shared clonotypes was less probable than generation of clonotypes shared by all four donors.

The CDR3 covers 13 residues. In germline, CDR1 is SGHRS, CDR2 YFSETQ. Trimming removed 3 bases from V and 2 bases from J, with 8 bases in between. This clone is a singleton in its sample. Its target is not known. Profiled with immunoSEQ multiplex PCR; TCRdb holds only in-frame clones, not every one. The repertoire includes about 1.5 million clones, nearly 99% of them detected once, and roughly 0.42% sits in the top ten. The chain joins TRBV5-1 to TRBJ2-5, with D perhaps TRBD1 (6 bases). This receptor was taken from a man aged 30 to 45 in good health. The specimen was naive CD4+ T cells sorted from blood. The subset was: CD45RA+ positively selected. CDR3 loop: CASSWTVQETQYF. CDR3 nucleotides: TGCGCCAGCAGCTGGACAGTACAAGAGACCCAGTACTTC.